This passage covers 14 T cell receptor beta chains from one sample sequenced in a study of blood T cell repertoires in COVID-19. Repertoires were generated with immunoSEQ multiplex PCR, while TCRdb's copy carries only in-frame clones and drops some. The sample shows 75,000 to 95,000 clones, around nine tenths of them seen only once. Source material: peripheral blood. These receptors were collected from an older woman with COVID-19, enrolled during active disease.

This sequence joins TRBV3-1 (or the pseudogene TRBV3-2) and TRBJ1-6, with 8 bases that match TRBD1. CDR3 length: 19 residues. Germline assignment: CDR1 LGHDT and CDR2 YNNKEL (reference sequence). Trimming cost V 4 bases and J 0 bases; bases outside gene matches: 11. CDR3 coding DNA: TGTGCCAGCAGCCCGTTCCCCCGGACAGGGAGCTCCTATAATTCACCCCTCCACTTT. Amino acid sequence: CASSPFPRTGSSYNSPLHF.

The J gene is TRBJ1-2, the V gene TRBV4-3, with D maybe TRBD1 (5 bases). With 0 bases removed from V and 8 bases from J, the gap between germline ends came to 13 bases. CDR3 length equals 14 residues. Germline CDR1 and CDR2: LGHNA and YSLEER. DNA for the CDR3: TGCGCCAGCAGCCAAGAACGCAGGGTAAGCGGCTACACCTTC. Translating gives CASSQERRVSGYTF.

The chain carries TRBV9 and TRBJ1-5; D gene unclear. From germline, CDR1 is SGDLS and CDR2 YYNGEE. This CDR3 has 14 residues. The V and J ends lost 6 bases and 5 bases respectively, with 15 bases between them. DNA for the CDR3: TGTGCCAGCAACCCAAACGGCGGTTATCAGCCCCAGCATTTT. Protein product: CASNPNGGYQPQHF.

The chain joins TRBV5-1 to TRBJ2-2, with D perhaps matching TRBD1 (5 bases). Trimming removed 2 bases from V and 4 bases from J, with 12 bases in between. CDR1 is SGHRS, CDR2 YFSETQ, per germline. The CDR3 length is 15 residues. In DNA form, the CDR3 reads TGCGCCAGCAGCTTTGGACATCGAGTCACCGGGGAGCTGTTTTTT. Encoded protein: CASSFGHRVTGELFF.

V usage is TRBV5-4 and J usage is TRBJ1-2; D might be TRBD1 (6 bases). The germline V gene has CDR1 SGHNT and CDR2 YYREEE (reference sequence). V was shortened by 3 bases and J by 4 bases, with 10 bases between the two germline ends. This CDR3 comprises 13 residues. Here the CDR3 reads CASSSGQSYGYTF. The CDR3 bases are TGTGCCAGCAGCTCCGGACAGAGCTATGGCTACACCTTC. The full variable domain, its missing parts supplied by reference TRBV5-4 and TRBJ1-2, is ETGVTQSPTHLIKTRGQQVTLRCSSQSGHNTVSWYQQALGQGPQFIFQYYREEENGRGNFPPRFSGLQFPNYSSELNVNALELDDSALYLCASSSGQSYGYTFGSGTRLTVV.

This chain connects TRBV6-2 or TRBV6-3 to TRBJ1-6, with D perhaps TRBD1 (6 bases). The CDR3 length is 12 residues. V lost 4 bases, J lost 14 bases, and 12 bases lay in between. From germline, CDR1 is MNHEY and CDR2 SVGEGT. The CDR3 DNA reads TGTGCCAGCAGTTTGGACAGAATCACCCTCCACTTT. It encodes CASSLDRITLHF.

This clone was observed a single time. The V gene is TRBV7-8, the J gene TRBJ1-6, with D possibly TRBD1 on 5 matching bases. Trimming removed 0 bases at V and 9 bases at J, with 18 bases between. Germline V gives CDR1 SGHVS, CDR2 FQNEAQ. CDR3 length: 17 amino acids. The CDR3 sequence is CASSLAGQVSLGSPLHF. The CDR3, as DNA: TGTGCCAGCAGCTTAGCGGGGCAGGTCAGCCTCGGTTCACCCCTCCACTTT.

The chain uses TRBV6-5 and TRBJ1-1; 8 bases align to TRBD1. Germline CDR1 MNHEY, CDR2 SVGAGI. CDR3 size: 16 residues. V lost 1 base, J lost 0 bases, and 4 bases stayed unmatched. The CDR3 spells CASSYWSGGLNTEAFF. The CDR3 nucleotides are TGTGCCAGCAGTTACTGGTCAGGGGGCTTGAACACTGAAGCTTTCTTT.

The rearrangement joins TRBV11-2 to TRBJ2-7; possible D gene TRBD2, 5 bases. CDR3 length: 12 residues. The germline CDR1 and CDR2 sequences are SGHAT and FQNNGV. V shed 0 bases and J shed 7 bases, with 7 bases lying between them. The CDR3 bases are TGTGCCAGCAGCTTAGATACTAGAGAGCAGTACTTC. Translated, it gives CASSLDTREQYF.

The chain links TRBV30 to TRBJ1-6; D is undetermined. Germline lookup yields CDR1 GTSNPN and CDR2 SVGIG (reference sequence). The CDR3 is made up of 15 amino acids. The V gene lost 3 bases and the J gene lost 3 bases, with 12 bases spanning the gap. CDR3 amino acids: CAWSSKQSYNSPLHF. In DNA, the CDR3 is TGTGCCTGGAGCAGTAAACAGAGCTATAATTCACCCCTCCACTTT. Full variable domain (outside the CDR3, taken from reference TRBV30 and TRBJ1-6): SQTIHQWPATLVQPVGSPLSLECTVEGTSNPNLYWYRQAAGRGLQLLFYSVGIGQISSEVPQNLSASRPQDRQFILSSKKLLLSDSGFYLCAWSSKQSYNSPLHFGNGTRLTVT.

The V and J genes are TRBV12-3 or TRBV12-4 and TRBJ1-6; unclear D gene. Trimming pared 6 bases from V and 5 bases from J, leaving 5 bases between. The CDR3 runs 12 residues. Written as DNA, the CDR3 is TGTGCCAGCAGCCTTAATAATTCACCCCTCCACTTT. Residues: CASSLNNSPLHF.

J is TRBJ1-6 and V is TRBV7-8; 8 bases match TRBD1. With V trimmed by 0 bases and J by 8 bases, 9 bases remained unmatched. There are 17 residues in the CDR3. Germline assignment: CDR1 SGHVS and CDR2 FQNEAQ. The CDR3 DNA sequence: TGTGCCAGCAGCTTAGCTGGCAGGGGGCCGCAAGATTCACCCCTCCACTTT. This sequence encodes CASSLAGRGPQDSPLHF.

The V gene is TRBV11-3, the J gene TRBJ2-7; D might be TRBD1 (6 bases). This CDR3 has 14 amino acids. Between the trimmed V and J ends, which lost 5 bases and 2 bases, there was a span of 13 bases. CDR1 and CDR2 from the germline V gene are SGHNT and YENEEA. The CDR3 DNA follows: TGTGCCAGCAGCCATCGCGACAGGCCCTACGAGCAGTACTTC. Translating it yields CASSHRDRPYEQYF. Full variable domain (rest looked up from reference TRBV11-3 and TRBJ2-7): EAGVVQSPRYKIIEKKQPVAFWCNPISGHNTLYWYLQNLGQGPELLIRYENEEAVDDSQLPKDRFSAERLKGVDSTLKIQPAELGDSAVYLCASSHRDRPYEQYFGPGTRLTVT.

The rearrangement uses TRBV7-9 and TRBJ1-1; D ambiguous. Per germline, CDR1 SEHNR and CDR2 FQNEAQ (reference sequence). V lost 2 bases and J lost 0, with 19 bases in between. CDR3 length: 18 amino acids. The CDR3 sequence is CASSLSGWVKWMNTEAFF. The CDR3 DNA sequence: TGTGCCAGCAGCTTATCAGGCTGGGTGAAATGGATGAACACTGAAGCTTTCTTT. Supplemented by reference TRBV7-9 and TRBJ1-1, the full variable domain reads DTGVSQNPRHKITKRGQNVTFRCDPISEHNRLYWYRQTLGQGPEFLTYFQNEAQLEKSRLLSDRFSAERPKGSFSTLEIQRTEQGDSAMYLCASSLSGWVKWMNTEAFFGQGTRLTVV.